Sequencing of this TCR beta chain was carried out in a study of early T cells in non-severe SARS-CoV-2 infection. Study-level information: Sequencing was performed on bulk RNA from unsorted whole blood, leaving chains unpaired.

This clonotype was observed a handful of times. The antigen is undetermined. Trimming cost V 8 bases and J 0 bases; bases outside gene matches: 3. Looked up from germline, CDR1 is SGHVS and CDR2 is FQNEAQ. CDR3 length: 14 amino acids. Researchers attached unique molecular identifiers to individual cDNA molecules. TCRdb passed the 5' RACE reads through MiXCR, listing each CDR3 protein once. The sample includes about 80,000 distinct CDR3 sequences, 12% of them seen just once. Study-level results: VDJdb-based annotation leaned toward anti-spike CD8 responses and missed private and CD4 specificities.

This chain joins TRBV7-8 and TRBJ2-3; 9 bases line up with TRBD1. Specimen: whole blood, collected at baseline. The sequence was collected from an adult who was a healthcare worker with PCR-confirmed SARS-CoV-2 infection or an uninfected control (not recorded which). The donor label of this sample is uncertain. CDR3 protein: CASQTGGSTDTQYF. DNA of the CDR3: TGTGCCAGCCAGACAGGGGGTAGCACAGATACGCAGTATTTT.